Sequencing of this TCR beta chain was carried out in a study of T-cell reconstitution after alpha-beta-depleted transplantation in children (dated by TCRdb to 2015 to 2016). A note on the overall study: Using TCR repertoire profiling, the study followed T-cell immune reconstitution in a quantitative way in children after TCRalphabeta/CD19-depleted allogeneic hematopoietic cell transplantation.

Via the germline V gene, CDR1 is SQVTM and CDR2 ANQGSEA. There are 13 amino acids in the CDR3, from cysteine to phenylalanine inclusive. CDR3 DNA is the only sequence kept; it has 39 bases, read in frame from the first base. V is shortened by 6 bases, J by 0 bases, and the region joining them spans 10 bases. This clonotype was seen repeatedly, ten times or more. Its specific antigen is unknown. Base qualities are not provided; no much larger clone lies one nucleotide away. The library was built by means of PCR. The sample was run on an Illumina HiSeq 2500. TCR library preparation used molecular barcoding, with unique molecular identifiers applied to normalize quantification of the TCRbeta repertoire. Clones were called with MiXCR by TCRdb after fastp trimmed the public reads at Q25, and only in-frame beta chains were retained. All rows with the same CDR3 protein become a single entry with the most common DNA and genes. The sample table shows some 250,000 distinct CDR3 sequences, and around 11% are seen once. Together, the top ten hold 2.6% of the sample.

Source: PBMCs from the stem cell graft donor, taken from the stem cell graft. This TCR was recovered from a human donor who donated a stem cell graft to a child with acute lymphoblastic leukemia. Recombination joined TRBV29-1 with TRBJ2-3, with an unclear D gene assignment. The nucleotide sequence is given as TGCAGCGTCACCAGACTCAGCACAGATACGCAGTATTTT. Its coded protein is CSVTRLSTDTQYF.